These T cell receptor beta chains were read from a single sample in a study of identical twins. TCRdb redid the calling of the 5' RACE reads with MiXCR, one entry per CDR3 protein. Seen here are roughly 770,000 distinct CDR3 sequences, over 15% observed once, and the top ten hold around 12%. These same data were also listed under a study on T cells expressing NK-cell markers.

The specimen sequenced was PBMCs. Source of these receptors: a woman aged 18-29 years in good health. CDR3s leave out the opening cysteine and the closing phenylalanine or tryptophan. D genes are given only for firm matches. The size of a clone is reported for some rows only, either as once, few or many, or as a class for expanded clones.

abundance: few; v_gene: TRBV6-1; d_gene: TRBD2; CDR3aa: ASSENSGGADTQY
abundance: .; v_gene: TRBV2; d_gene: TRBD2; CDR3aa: ASSEALAGGLETQY
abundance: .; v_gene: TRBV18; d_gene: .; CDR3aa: ASSPDLGSYNEQF
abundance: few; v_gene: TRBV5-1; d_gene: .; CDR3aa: ASSATSFPTGEQY
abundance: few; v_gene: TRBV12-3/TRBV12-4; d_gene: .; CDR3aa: ASSLALAGDEQF
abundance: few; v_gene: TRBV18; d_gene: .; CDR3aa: ASSPRQGYLGAYEQY
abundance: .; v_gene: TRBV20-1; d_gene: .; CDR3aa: SALMPDYHEQY
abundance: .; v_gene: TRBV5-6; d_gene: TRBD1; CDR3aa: ASSSGTGVSPLH
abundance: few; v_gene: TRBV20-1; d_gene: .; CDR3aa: SVMEGSIPTDTQY
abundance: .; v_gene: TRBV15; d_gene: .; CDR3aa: ATSRGGSPLGKAF
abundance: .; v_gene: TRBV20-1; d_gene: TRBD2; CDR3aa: SASQLAGSLVGEQY
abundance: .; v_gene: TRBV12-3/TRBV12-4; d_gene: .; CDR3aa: ASSFVWAEGIYEQY
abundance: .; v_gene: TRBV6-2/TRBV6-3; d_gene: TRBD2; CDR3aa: ASSYSQPAGRVTDTQY
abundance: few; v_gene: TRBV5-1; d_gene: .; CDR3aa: ASSPMAPGTDTQY
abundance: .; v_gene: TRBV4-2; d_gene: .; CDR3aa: ASSPGRRGSRTDTQY
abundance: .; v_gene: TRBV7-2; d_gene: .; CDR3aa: ASSLEVASPTDTQY
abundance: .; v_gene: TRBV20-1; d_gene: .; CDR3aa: SAQDRVAVYTQY
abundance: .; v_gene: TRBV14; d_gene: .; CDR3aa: ASSQVPLLTSGEKLF
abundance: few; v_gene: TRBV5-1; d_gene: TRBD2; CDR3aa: ASKPAGEHEQF
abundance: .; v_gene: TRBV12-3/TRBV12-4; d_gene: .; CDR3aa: ASSPGPTVDQY
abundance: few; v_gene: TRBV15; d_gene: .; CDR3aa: ATRGVVIPDTQY
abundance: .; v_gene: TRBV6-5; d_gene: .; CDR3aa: ASSYEESSTGTQY
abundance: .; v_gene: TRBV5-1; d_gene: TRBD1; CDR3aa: ASKIKRGPYNEQF
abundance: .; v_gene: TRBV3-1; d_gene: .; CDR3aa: ASSHIAGNTIY
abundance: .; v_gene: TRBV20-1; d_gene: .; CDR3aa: SAQLGGQETQY
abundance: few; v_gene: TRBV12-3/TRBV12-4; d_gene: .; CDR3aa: ASSLYGEAF
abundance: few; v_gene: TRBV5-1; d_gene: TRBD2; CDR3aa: ASSWLAGADEQF
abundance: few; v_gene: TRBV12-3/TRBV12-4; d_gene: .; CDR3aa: ASSSGWRGQGSSYEQY
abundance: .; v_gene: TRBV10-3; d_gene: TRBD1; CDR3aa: AIRGTARNTEAF